The 6 T cell receptor beta chains reported below all come from one sample, sequenced in a study of cytomegalovirus exposure and HLA in healthy donors. PCR employed 60 Vbeta and 13 Jbeta primers. Libraries were prepared by immunoSEQ multiplex PCR; TCRdb keeps only in-frame clonotypes and omits some of them. Among roughly 190,000 clones listed, 8.5% to 10% were seen once. Material: PBMCs. Receptors originate from a woman aged 25 to 39 in good health and CMV-seropositive.

CDR3 sequence: CASKASGKNEQYF. The CDR3 DNA reads TGTGCCAGCAAGGCTAGCGGGAAGAACGAGCAGTACTTC. This chain links TRBV27 with TRBJ2-7; TRBD2 agrees at 9 bases. With V trimmed by 7 bases and J by 5 bases, 6 bases remained unmatched. Germline CDR1 MNHEY, CDR2 SMNVEV (reference sequence). The CDR3 has 13 amino acids.

The chain recombines TRBV21-1 with TRBJ1-1; TRBD1 is taken as the D call from the table, unchecked against the DNA. TRBV21-1 is tagged as a pseudogene. The CDR3 runs to 15 residues. In nucleotides, the CDR3 is TGTGCCAGCAGCAAACCGGGACAGGTGAACACTGAAGCTTTCTTT. Translation: CASSKPGQVNTEAFF.

This clone was counted between two and nine times. The chain is built from TRBV5-1 and TRBJ2-7; no reliable D call. V lost 5 bases, J lost 0 bases, and 9 bases lay in between. CDR1 and CDR2 (germline): SGHRS, YFSETQ. The CDR3 is 13 residues long. CDR3 loop: CASSADNSYEQYF. Here the CDR3 DNA reads TGCGCCAGCAGTGCCGACAACTCCTACGAGCAGTACTTC.

V and J are TRBV19 and TRBJ2-5; 12 nucleotides align to TRBD2. Losses at the gene ends were 1 base for V and 2 bases for J; bases not matched to a gene: 17. This CDR3 contains 21 residues. Per the germline V gene, CDR1 is LNHDA and CDR2 is SQIVND (reference sequence). CDR3 protein: CASSIAPWEGTSGLGQETQYF. CDR3 coding DNA: TGTGCCAGTAGTATAGCCCCTTGGGAGGGGACTAGCGGGTTGGGGCAAGAGACCCAGTACTTC.

This clone was observed a few times. The CDR3 region has the DNA TGTGCCAGGAGGGACAGAGTAGCGGCTGGAAACACCATATATTTT. Protein: CARRDRVAAGNTIYF. The gene calls are TRBV2 and TRBJ1-3; 7 nucleotides line up with TRBD1. Looked up from germline, CDR1 is SNHLY and CDR2 is FYNNEI. The CDR3 consists of 15 residues. V dropped 9 bases and J dropped 2; count of bases not matched to a gene: 10.

This clone has just a few counts. Other DNA variants within this sample encode the same CDR3. The genes are TRBV5-1 and TRBJ2-7; weak D call: TRBD1 (6 bases). The CDR3 is 13 residues long. From germline, CDR1 is SGHRS and CDR2 YFSETQ. Trimming removed 0 bases from V and 5 bases from J, with 9 bases in between. CDR3 DNA: TGCGCCAGCAGCTTGGACAGGGTAAACGAGCAGTACTTC. Amino acids: CASSLDRVNEQYF.